This passage covers 29 T cell receptor beta chains from one sample sequenced in a study of CD8+ T cells in alopecia areata. Stated treatment: oral pan-JAK inhibitor, 5-10 mg twice daily. RNA extraction and reverse transcription yielded cDNA as sequencing template. Here immunoSEQ multiplex PCR was the method, and the copy in TCRdb shows in-frame clones only, minus some. The sample lists some 190,000 clones, 60% occurring once. Sequencing used CD4+ T cells sorted from blood, obtained at week 24, from a patient treated with tofacitinib. The source of these receptors is a human donor with alopecia areata.

A few counts support this clone. J is TRBJ2-3 and V is TRBV6-5; D call uncertain. CDR1 and CDR2 from the germline V gene are MNHEY and SVGAGI. This CDR3 comprises 13 residues. Trimming shortened V by 4 bases and J by 6 bases, and 11 bases separated the two germline ends. CDR3 DNA sequence: TGTGCCAGCAGTTCCAATTCTGTGGATACGCAGTATTTT. Protein sequence: CASSSNSVDTQYF.

CDR3 DNA sequence: TGCAGTGCCCGGTCCACTGAAGCTTTCTTT. This sequence encodes CSARSTEAFF. V is TRBV20-1 and J is TRBJ1-1; D call uncertain. The CDR3 loop spans 10 amino acids. Germline CDR1 reads DFQATT; CDR2 reads SNEGSKA (reference sequence). V was pared by 6 bases and J by 4 bases, with 6 bases between.

The CDR3 protein is CAWKRVGAGELFF. The CDR3 nucleotides are TGTGCCTGGAAGCGGGTGGGAGCCGGGGAGCTGTTTTTT. The chain joins TRBV30 to TRBJ2-2, with a possible D match to TRBD2 (6 bases). The CDR3 loop spans 13 amino acids. V lost 4 bases and J 6 bases, leaving 12 bases between the germline ends. The germline V gene has CDR1 GTSNPN and CDR2 SVGIG (reference sequence).

The J gene is TRBJ2-2, the V gene TRBV25-1; D gene unclear. CDR3 length: 13 residues. V was clipped by 4 bases and J by 2 bases, with 5 bases between them. Germline V lookup: CDR1 MGHDK, CDR2 SYGVNS. The CDR3 bases are TGTGCCAGCAGTGCCGGAAACACCGGGGAGCTGTTTTTT. Protein sequence: CASSAGNTGELFF.

The genes are TRBV9 and TRBJ1-2; D uncertain. This CDR3 has 14 amino acids. V was shortened by 0 bases and J by 8 bases, with 14 bases between the two germline ends. Per germline, CDR1 SGDLS and CDR2 YYNGEE. CDR3 protein: CASSVEGQTGGYTF. CDR3 sequence (DNA): TGTGCCAGCAGCGTAGAGGGTCAGACGGGAGGCTACACCTTC.

J is TRBJ2-7 and V is TRBV2, with D uncertain. Germline loops: CDR1 SNHLY, CDR2 FYNNEI. Trimming took 4 bases from V and 2 from J, leaving 9 bases between them. There are 13 residues in the CDR3. The CDR3 DNA is TGTGCCAGCAGTGGAACTGACGCCTACGAGCAGTACTTC. This gives the protein CASSGTDAYEQYF.

Only a few counts were recorded for this clone. This chain joins TRBV5-1 and TRBJ2-7, with D unclear. V lost 0 bases and J lost 0, with 7 bases in between. This CDR3 spans 14 amino acids. The germline gives CDR1 SGHRS, CDR2 YFSETQ. The CDR3 DNA reads TGCGCCAGCAGCTTGGGCGACTTCTCCTACGAGCAGTACTTC. The encoded protein is CASSLGDFSYEQYF. The variable domain in full, with the rest retrieved from reference TRBV5-1 and TRBJ2-7, is KAGVTQTPRYLIKTRGQQVTLSCSPISGHRSVSWYQQTPGQGLQFLFEYFSETQRNKGNFPGRFSGRQFSNSRSEMNVSTLELGDSALYLCASSLGDFSYEQYFGPGTRLTVT.

V and J are TRBV29-1 and TRBJ1-1, with D unresolved. The CDR3 extends over 14 amino acids. With 5 bases removed from V and 0 bases from J, the gap between germline ends came to 13 bases. The germline CDR1 and CDR2 sequences are SQVTM and ANQGSEA. The CDR3 DNA reads as TGCAGCGTTAGATACAGCCTGATGAACACTGAAGCTTTCTTT. This codes for CSVRYSLMNTEAFF.

This clone was detected only once. The rearrangement joins TRBV27 to TRBJ1-1; D is uncertain. V lost 2 bases, J lost 0 bases, and 7 bases lay in between. The CDR3 loop spans 14 amino acids. CDR1 MNHEY and CDR2 SMNVEV come from the germline V gene (reference sequence). The CDR3 bases are TGTGCCAGCAGTTTAGCACGATTGAACACTGAAGCTTTCTTT. Protein: CASSLARLNTEAFF.

The J gene is TRBJ2-7, the V gene TRBV29-1; D is unresolved. The V gene's germline CDR1 is SQVTM and CDR2 ANQGSEA. The CDR3 totals 14 residues. Trimming removed 4 bases from V and 1 base from J, with 14 bases in between. CDR3 sequence (DNA): TGCAGCGTTGTAAGCAGCCTTAATTCCTACGAGCAGTACTTC. This encodes CSVVSSLNSYEQYF.

This clone has more than one count but fewer than ten. Here the CDR3 reads CSSDMGETQYF. In nucleotides, the CDR3 is TGCAGCTCGGACATGGGGGAGACCCAGTACTTC. The chain has TRBV29-1 and TRBJ2-5, with D possibly matching TRBD1 (5 bases). Trimming removed 8 bases at V and 5 bases at J, with 12 bases between. The length of the CDR3 is 11 residues. Germline CDR1 reads SQVTM; CDR2 reads ANQGSEA. Together with reference TRBV29-1 and TRBJ2-5, the CDR3 gives the full variable domain: SAVISQKPSRDICQRGTSLTIQCQVDSQVTMMFWYRQQPGQSLTLIATANQGSEATYESGFVIDKFPISRPNLTFSTLTVSNMSPEDSSIYLCSSDMGETQYFGPGTRLLVL.

The chain uses TRBV5-1 and TRBJ1-1; D may be TRBD1 (6 bases). V was clipped by 4 bases and J by 5 bases, with 12 bases between them. Germline CDR1 and CDR2: SGHRS and YFSETQ. This CDR3 spans 13 amino acids. Here the CDR3 reads CASSEQGGTEAFF. The CDR3 nucleotides read TGCGCCAGCAGCGAACAGGGAGGTACTGAAGCTTTCTTT.

The rearrangement uses TRBV30 and TRBJ1-1; TRBD1 agrees at 9 bases. J gave up 5 bases and V 0 bases, and 7 bases lay outside the gene matches. Germline assignment: CDR1 GTSNPN and CDR2 SVGIG (reference sequence). The CDR3 is made up of 15 amino acids. CDR3 amino acids: CAWSVVGQGHTEAFF. In DNA, the CDR3 is TGTGCCTGGAGTGTAGTGGGACAGGGTCATACTGAAGCTTTCTTT.

This clone has only a few counts. CDR3 DNA sequence: TGTGCCAGCAAGGGGACAGGGACCTACAATGAGCAGTTCTTC. The encoded protein is CASKGTGTYNEQFF. The gene calls are TRBV7-2 and TRBJ2-1; 9 nucleotides align to TRBD1. Germline V gene lookup returns CDR1 SGHTA and CDR2 FQGNSA. This CDR3 comprises 14 residues. The junction had 3 bases not matched to a gene; V was cut back by 7 bases and J by 2 bases.

V is TRBV9 and J is TRBJ2-7, with D perhaps TRBD1 or TRBD2 (5 bases each). Germline CDR1 SGDLS, CDR2 YYNGEE. Trimming cost V 0 bases and J 3 bases, with 13 bases left between them. This CDR3 comprises 15 residues. The CDR3 DNA follows: TGTGCCAGCAGCGTAGGATCCGGGACCGTCTACGAGCAGTACTTC. This sequence encodes CASSVGSGTVYEQYF.

This rearrangement joins TRBV15 to TRBJ1-2; D possibly corresponds to TRBD1 (5 bases). The CDR3 length is 14 residues. Germline V gene lookup returns CDR1 LNHNV and CDR2 YYDKDF (reference sequence). V dropped 5 bases and J dropped 4 bases, with 14 bases sitting between them. CDR3 sequence: CATSGGERGYGYTF. The CDR3 region has the DNA TGTGCCACCAGCGGTGGGGAGAGGGGCTATGGCTACACCTTC.

This clone came up once. V gene TRBV29-1 combines with J gene TRBJ1-2; D gene uncertain. Germline loops: CDR1 SQVTM, CDR2 ANQGSEA. Trimming removed 1 base at V and 2 bases at J, with 8 bases between. The CDR3 runs to 13 residues. The CDR3 spells CSVEAPGNYGYTF. DNA of the CDR3: TGCAGCGTTGAAGCTCCGGGGAACTATGGCTACACCTTC.

The genes are TRBV15 and TRBJ1-1; D may be TRBD1 (5 bases). Germline V gene sequence: CDR1 LNHNV, CDR2 YYDKDF (reference sequence). The CDR3 totals 18 residues. Between the trimmed V and J ends, which lost 0 bases and 3 bases, there was a span of 20 bases. As DNA, the CDR3 is TGTGCCACCAGCAGAGATCGGGGCAGTAAAATCTCGGACACTGAAGCTTTCTTT. Translating it yields CATSRDRGSKISDTEAFF.

The V call is TRBV6-5, the J call TRBJ1-2; D ambiguous. The CDR3 totals 14 residues. V shed 6 bases and J shed 3 bases, with 14 bases lying between them. Germline CDR1 and CDR2: MNHEY and SVGAGI. CDR3 DNA: TGTGCCAGCAGGGAGACGGACGGGTACTATGGCTACACCTTC. It translates to CASRETDGYYGYTF.

The genes are TRBV7-6 and TRBJ2-2; 9 bases align to TRBD1. Germline V gene lookup returns CDR1 SGHVS and CDR2 FNYEAQ. The CDR3 is made up of 15 amino acids. J was trimmed by 7 bases and V by 4 bases; bases with no gene match: 7. The CDR3 DNA follows: TGTGCCAGCAGCTCAAGACAGGGGGTAGGCGGGGAGCTGTTTTTT. It yields the protein CASSSRQGVGGELFF.

J is TRBJ2-6 and V is TRBV18; 8 nucleotides align to TRBD1. Germline V CDR1 and CDR2: KGHSH, LQKENI. The CDR3 covers 16 residues. The junction had 6 bases not matched to a gene; V was cut back by 4 bases and J by 4 bases. CDR3: CASSLQGAAGANVLTF. Written as DNA, the CDR3 is TGTGCCAGCTCACTTCAGGGGGCGGCAGGGGCCAACGTCCTGACTTTC. The full variable domain, its missing parts supplied by reference TRBV18 and TRBJ2-6, is NAGVMQNPRHLVRRRGQEARLRCSPMKGHSHVYWYRQLPEEGLKFMVYLQKENIIDESGMPKERFSAEFPKEGPSILRIQQVVRGDSAAYFCASSLQGAAGANVLTFGAGSRLTVL.

The rearrangement joins TRBV27 to TRBJ2-2, with D uncertain. Germline V gene data show CDR1 as MNHEY and CDR2 as SMNVEV (reference sequence). V was pared by 3 bases and J by 0 bases, with 5 bases between. The CDR3 covers 14 residues. This chain's CDR3 is CASSLISNTGELFF. In DNA, the CDR3 is TGTGCCAGCAGTTTGATATCGAACACCGGGGAGCTGTTTTTT.

Worth noting for this clone: Given a much more abundant clone one base away, this may be a read error. Different DNA sequences within this sample yield the same CDR3. The rearrangement uses TRBV11-2 and TRBJ2-1; tentatively, D is TRBD2 (5 bases). The CDR3 spans 16 residues. V was pared by 9 bases and J by 8 bases, with 26 bases between. Germline lookup yields CDR1 SGHAT and CDR2 FQNNGV. CDR3 sequence (DNA): TGTGCCAGTAGCGCAAATGGCGAGATTGGGTCCCATGAGCAGTTCTTC. Its protein is CASSANGEIGSHEQFF.

This rearrangement joins TRBV9 to TRBJ2-1, with 7 bases lining up with TRBD2. V was pared by 0 bases and J by 5 bases, with 5 bases of the junction left unmatched. Germline V gives CDR1 SGDLS, CDR2 YYNGEE. The CDR3 extends over 15 amino acids. The CDR3, as DNA: TGTGCCAGCAGCGTAGAGCCGGGGGGAAACAATGAGCAGTTCTTC. This codes for CASSVEPGGNNEQFF.

Written as DNA, the CDR3 is TGTGCCAGCAGCCGAAGTCTGGGCCTTGAATATACGCAGTATTTT. Amino acids: CASSRSLGLEYTQYF. This rearrangement joins TRBV27 to TRBJ2-3; D uncertain. From germline, CDR1 is MNHEY and CDR2 SMNVEV (reference sequence). There are 15 residues in the CDR3. Trimming took 6 bases from V and 7 from J, leaving 20 bases between them.

This chain links TRBV5-1 with TRBJ1-1; D gene ambiguous. Per germline, CDR1 SGHRS and CDR2 YFSETQ. The CDR3 totals 14 residues. V was cut by 4 bases and J by 2 bases, with 12 bases left in between. The CDR3 DNA is TGCGCCAGCAGCCCCACGCCAAGTAACACTGAAGCTTTCTTT. It specifies CASSPTPSNTEAFF.

V gene TRBV27 combines with J gene TRBJ1-5; 7 positions match TRBD1. Germline V gene data show CDR1 as MNHEY and CDR2 as SMNVEV (reference sequence). J was trimmed by 4 bases and V by 3 bases; bases with no gene match: 6. The CDR3 covers 15 residues. CDR3 coding DNA: TGTGCCAGCAGTTTGGACAGGAATACTAATCAGCCCCAGCATTTT. This sequence encodes CASSLDRNTNQPQHF.

This clone was found a few times. Germline and junction disagree at one end, which may indicate a read error. The rearrangement joins TRBV5-8 to TRBJ2-2; possibly TRBD1 for D (6 bases). This CDR3 spans 14 amino acids. Germline V gives CDR1 SGHTS, CDR2 YDEGEE. The CDR3 reads CASSPRDTRGVLFF. As DNA, the CDR3 is TGTGCCAGCAGCCCCCGGGACACTCGAGGGGTGCTGTTTTTT.

This chain joins TRBV30 and TRBJ1-6; TRBD1 might be the D (5 bases). This CDR3 contains 13 residues. V lost 4 bases, J lost 7 bases, and 11 bases lay in between. CDR1 is GTSNPN, CDR2 SVGIG, per germline (reference sequence). The CDR3 DNA follows: TGTGCCTGGACCGGGACGAGGAATTCACCCCTCCACTTT. It yields the protein CAWTGTRNSPLHF.